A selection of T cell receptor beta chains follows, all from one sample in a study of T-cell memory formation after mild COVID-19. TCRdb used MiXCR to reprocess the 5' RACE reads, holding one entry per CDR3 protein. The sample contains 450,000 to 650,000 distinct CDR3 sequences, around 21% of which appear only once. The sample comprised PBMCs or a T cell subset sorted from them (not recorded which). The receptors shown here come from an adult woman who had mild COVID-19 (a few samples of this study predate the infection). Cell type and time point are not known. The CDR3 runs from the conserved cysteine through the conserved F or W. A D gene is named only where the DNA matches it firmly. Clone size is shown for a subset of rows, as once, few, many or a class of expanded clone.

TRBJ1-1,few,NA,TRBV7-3,TGTGCCAGCAGCCCACAGCGGGGGTTCAGTCGTGAAGCTTTCTTT,CASSPQRGFSREAFF
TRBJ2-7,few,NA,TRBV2,TGTGCCAGCAAACCAGACTCCTACGAGCAGTACTTC,CASKPDSYEQYF
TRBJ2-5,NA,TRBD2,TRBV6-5,TGTGCCAGCAGTTACCAGTTGGTAGCGGGAGTCCAAGAGACCCAGTACTTC,CASSYQLVAGVQETQYF
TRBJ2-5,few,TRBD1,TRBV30,TGTGCCTGGAGTGGCCCTTTTTATCAGGGGGCGCAAGGGACCCAGTACTTC,CAWSGPFYQGAQGTQYF
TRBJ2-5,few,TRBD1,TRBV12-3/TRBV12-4,TGTGCCAGCAGTGGACTAACGGGACAGGGAGAGACCCAGTACTTC,CASSGLTGQGETQYF
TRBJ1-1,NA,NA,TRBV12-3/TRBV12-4,TGTGCCAGCAGTTTTACAACTGAAGCTTTCTTT,CASSFTTEAFF
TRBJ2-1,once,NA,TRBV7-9,TGTGCCAGCAGCTCCCTAGCGAGCTCCTACAATGAGCAGTTCTTC,CASSSLASSYNEQFF
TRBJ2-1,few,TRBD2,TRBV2,TGTGCCAGCAGTAAGGGACTAGCGGGGATCGTTGAGCAGTTCTTC,CASSKGLAGIVEQFF
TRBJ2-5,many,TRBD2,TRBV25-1,TGTGCCAGCAGTGAGATAAATAGCGGGAGTTCAGAGACCCAGTACTTC,CASSEINSGSSETQYF
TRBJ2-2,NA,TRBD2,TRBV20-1,TGCAGTGCTAGAGCAGGACTAGCAACCGGGGAGCTGTTTTTT,CSARAGLATGELFF
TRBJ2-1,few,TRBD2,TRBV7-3,TGTGCCAGCAGCTTATTTACTAGCGGGATAGGTAATGAGCAGTTCTTC,CASSLFTSGIGNEQFF
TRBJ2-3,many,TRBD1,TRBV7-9,TGTGCCAGCAGCTTAGCGGCAGGGGGAGATACGCAGTATTTT,CASSLAAGGDTQYF
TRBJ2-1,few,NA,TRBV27,TGTGCCAGCAGTAATAGTGCTTCCTACAATGAGCAGTTCTTC,CASSNSASYNEQFF
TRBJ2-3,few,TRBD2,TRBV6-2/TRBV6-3,TGTGCCAGCAGTTCTTGGTCGACTAGCGGCACAGATACGCAGTATTTT,CASSSWSTSGTDTQYF
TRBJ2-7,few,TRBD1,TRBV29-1,TGCAGCGTGGTAACGGGACAGGACTACGAGCAGTACTTC,CSVVTGQDYEQYF
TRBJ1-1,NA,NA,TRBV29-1,TGCAGCGTTGTCAGAACTCGTGACACTGAAGCTTTCTTT,CSVVRTRDTEAFF
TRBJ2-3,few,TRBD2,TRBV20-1,TGCAGTGTAGCGGGACTCGCAGATACGCAGTATTTT,CSVAGLADTQYF
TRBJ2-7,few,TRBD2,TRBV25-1,TGTGCCAGCAGTAACCCCCAGCGGGAGGGATCCTACGAGCAGTACTTC,CASSNPQREGSYEQYF
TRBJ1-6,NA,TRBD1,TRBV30,TGTGCCTGGAGTGGGGCAGGGGGCCTCGCGGCACCCCTCCACTTT,CAWSGAGGLAAPLHF
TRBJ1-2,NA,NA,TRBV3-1,TGTGCCAGCAGCCAAGAGATGAACTATGGCTACACCTTC,CASSQEMNYGYTF
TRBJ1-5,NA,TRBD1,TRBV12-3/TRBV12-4,TGTGCCAGCAGTTTAGGTCTTAGGGGGCTATTTAGCAATCAGCCCCAGCATTTT,CASSLGLRGLFSNQPQHF
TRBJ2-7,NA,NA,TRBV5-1,TGCGCCATCCGATTTACCCAGGGGCCTCCCTCCTACGAGCAGTACTTC,CAIRFTQGPPSYEQYF
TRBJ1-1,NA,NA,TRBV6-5,TGTGCCAGCCGTAAGGTGAACACTGAAGCTTTCTTT,CASRKVNTEAFF
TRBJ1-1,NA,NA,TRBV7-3,TGTGCCAGCAGCCTTGACGGAAGCGCTGAAGCTTTCTTT,CASSLDGSAEAFF
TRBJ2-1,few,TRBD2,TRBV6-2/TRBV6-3,TGTGCCAGCAGGGGGCGGGAGGCGTACAATGAGCAGTTCTTC,CASRGREAYNEQFF
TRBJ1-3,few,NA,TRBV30,TGTGCCTGGAGTGTAAGGGGTTGGCAGGGTTTAAGTGGAAACACCATATATTTT,CAWSVRGWQGLSGNTIYF
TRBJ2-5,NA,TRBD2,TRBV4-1,TGCGCCAGCAGCCAGCCCCGGGACTACGAGACCCAGTACTTC,CASSQPRDYETQYF
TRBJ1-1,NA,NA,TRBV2,TGTGCCAGCAGTGAACCAATTCCTGGCTTCGTAACCCAGGGGATGACTGAAGCTTTCTTT,CASSEPIPGFVTQGMTEAFF
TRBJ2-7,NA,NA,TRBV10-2,TGCGCCAGCAGTGAGGCAGGGGATCTGTCGGAGCAGTACTTC,CASSEAGDLSEQYF
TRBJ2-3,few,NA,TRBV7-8,TGTGCCAGCAGCTTAGACTGGGCCGGTAGCACAGATACGCAGTATTTT,CASSLDWAGSTDTQYF
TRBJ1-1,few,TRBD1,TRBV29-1,TGCAGCGTGTGGGACAGTGGTATGAACACTGAAGCTTTCTTT,CSVWDSGMNTEAFF
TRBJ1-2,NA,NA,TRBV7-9,TGTGCCAGCAGCTTAGACTCAGGGAACAACTATGGCTACACCTTC,CASSLDSGNNYGYTF
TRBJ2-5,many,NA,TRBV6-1,TGTGCCAGCAGTGGATCCGGGACCCCATTGGGGAGGGGGGGAGAAGAGACCCAGTACTTC,CASSGSGTPLGRGGEETQYF
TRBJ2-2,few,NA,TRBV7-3,TGTGCCAGCAGATTACTTAACCAGGGCACCGGGGAGCTGTTTTTT,CASRLLNQGTGELFF
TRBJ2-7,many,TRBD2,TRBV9,TGTGCCAGCAGCGTAGGCAGCGGGACCTTCGACTACGAGCAGTACTTC,CASSVGSGTFDYEQYF
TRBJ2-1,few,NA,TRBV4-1,TGCGCCAGCAGCCAAGATCGGGGGGCCGGCCTACACAATGAGCAGTTCTTC,CASSQDRGAGLHNEQFF
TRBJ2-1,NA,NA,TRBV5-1,TGCGCCAGCAGCTTTCAAGCCTTAGTCTACAATGAGCAGTTCTTC,CASSFQALVYNEQFF
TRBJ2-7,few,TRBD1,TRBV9,TGTGCCAGCAGCGTAGACCGGGACAGCGTATCCTACGAGCAGTACTTC,CASSVDRDSVSYEQYF
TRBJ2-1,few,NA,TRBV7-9,TGTGCCAGCAGCTCTCACCTGGGGGTTGAGCAGTTCTTC,CASSSHLGVEQFF
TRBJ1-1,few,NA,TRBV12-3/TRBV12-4,TGTGCCAGCAGTTATACGAACACTGAAGCTTTCTTT,CASSYTNTEAFF
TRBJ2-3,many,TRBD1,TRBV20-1,TGCAGTGCAAGACAGGGGTCGGGCACAGATACGCAGTATTTT,CSARQGSGTDTQYF
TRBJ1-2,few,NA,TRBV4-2,TGTGCCAGCAGCCAAGCAGGGACCTCAGCTAACTATGGCTACACCTTC,CASSQAGTSANYGYTF
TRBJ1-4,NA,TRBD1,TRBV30,TGTGCCTGGAGCGCCAACAGGGGACGGGGAGAAAAACTGTTTTTT,CAWSANRGRGEKLFF
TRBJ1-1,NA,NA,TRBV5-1,TGCGCCAGCAGGGCACGGGACGGCAACACTGAAGCTTTCTTT,CASRARDGNTEAFF
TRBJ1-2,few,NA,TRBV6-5,TGTGCCAGCAGTTACGACGGCAGAGGCTACACCTTC,CASSYDGRGYTF
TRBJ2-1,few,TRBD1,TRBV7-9,TGTGCCAGCAGCCACGAGACAGGGTCCCGAGAGCAGTTCTTC,CASSHETGSREQFF
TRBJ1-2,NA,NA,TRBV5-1,TGCGCCAGCAGCTTGGAGACTGAGTATGGCTACACCTTC,CASSLETEYGYTF
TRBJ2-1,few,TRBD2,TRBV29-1,TGCAGCGTTGAAGTAAGGGCTAGCGGGAAGACCTACAATGAGCAGTTCTTC,CSVEVRASGKTYNEQFF
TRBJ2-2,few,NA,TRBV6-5,TGTGCCAGCAGTCCGGCGGATATCGGGGAGCTGTTTTTT,CASSPADIGELFF
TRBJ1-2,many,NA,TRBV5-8,TGTGCCAGCAGCTTGGAAAGGAACTATGGCTACACCTTC,CASSLERNYGYTF
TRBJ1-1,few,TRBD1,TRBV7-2,TGTGCCAGCAGCTTAGACAGGGGGCGAGAAGCTTTCTTT,CASSLDRGREAFF
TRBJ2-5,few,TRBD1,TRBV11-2,TGTGCCAGCAGCTCACTATATTCTCTGGACAGGGAAGAGACCCAGTACTTC,CASSSLYSLDREETQYF
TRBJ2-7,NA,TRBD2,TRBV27,TGTGCCAGCAGTCCGACCGAAGGACTAGCGGCCTACGAGCAGTACTTC,CASSPTEGLAAYEQYF
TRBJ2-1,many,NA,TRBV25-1,TGTGCCAGCATTGGGGTCGGGGGCTCCTCCTACAATGAGCAGTTCTTC,CASIGVGGSSYNEQFF